The sequence of this T cell receptor (beta chain) was determined in a study of human CD8 memory T cell subsets. UMI-labeled 5' RACE yielded the TCR beta libraries. TCRdb re-called the 5' RACE reads and gives one entry per CDR3 protein, without DNA. The sample includes some 6,300 distinct CDR3 sequences. By frequency, this clonotype is large. PBMC were drawn from healthy donors' buffy coats. A negative magnetic separation step was used to enrich total CD8+ T cells. The CDR3 spans 14 residues. Germline values: CDR1 SGHNT, CDR2 YYREEE (reference sequence). This TCR derives from a human donor in good health. The V call is TRBV5-4, the J call TRBJ2-3; TCRdb's D gene call, TRBD2, goes unchecked for lack of DNA. Sequences were obtained from CD8+ stem-like memory T cells (TSCM and TCM) sorted from PBMCs. Stated subset: stem-like memory CD8 T cells (TSTEM), CCR7+ PD-1- TIGIT-. This CDR3 reads CASSGTSGTDTQYF. The full variable domain, its missing parts supplied by reference TRBV5-4 and TRBJ2-3, is ETGVTQSPTHLIKTRGQQVTLRCSSQSGHNTVSWYQQALGQGPQFIFQYYREEENGRGNFPPRFSGLQFPNYSSELNVNALELDDSALYLCASSGTSGTDTQYFGPGTRLTVL.